The 13 T cell receptor beta chains listed next were all sequenced from one sample in a study of technical replicates of blood from a few donors. Produced via immunoSEQ multiplex PCR; TCRdb's table is partial and in-frame only. This table has some 100,000 clones, under 96% appearing once. Sequencing was done on a sample of T cells isolated from PBMCs. These receptors were obtained from a human donor in good health.

The chain couples TRBV27 to TRBJ2-3, with 12 bases aligning to TRBD1. The CDR3 consists of 22 residues. Germline V gene lookup returns CDR1 MNHEY and CDR2 SMNVEV (reference sequence). J was trimmed by 1 base and V by 2 bases; bases with no gene match: 19. In nucleotides, the CDR3 is TGTGCCAGCAGTTTAACGAGGAGGCCGGGACAGGGGGCTCTTTGGGGCACAGATACGCAGTATTTT. The encoded protein is CASSLTRRPGQGALWGTDTQYF.

This chain uses TRBV5-1 with TRBJ1-3; 7 bases are shared with TRBD1. The CDR3 is 13 amino acids. Trimming cost V 4 bases and J 3 bases; bases outside gene matches: 1. Germline values: CDR1 SGHRS, CDR2 YFSETQ. The CDR3 coding sequence is TGCGCCAGCAGCGGGACAGTTGGAAACACCATATATTTT. It codes for CASSGTVGNTIYF.

The genes are TRBV28 and TRBJ2-1; 10 bases align to TRBD2. The CDR3 covers 16 residues. The trim removed 5 bases at V and 8 bases at J, leaving 12 bases unmatched. The germline CDR1 and CDR2 sequences are MDHEN and SYDVKM. CDR3 residues: CASSRGGPAGGHEQFF. The CDR3 DNA sequence: TGTGCCAGCAGTCGTGGGGGCCCAGCGGGGGGGCATGAGCAGTTCTTC. Full variable domain (rest looked up from reference TRBV28 and TRBJ2-1): DVKVTQSSRYLVKRTGEKVFLECVQDMDHENMFWYRQDPGLGLRLIYFSYDVKMKEKGDIPEGYSVSREKKERFSLILESASTNQTSMYLCASSRGGPAGGHEQFFGPGTRLTVL.

This clone has more than one count but fewer than ten. This CDR3 is also generated by other DNA sequences in the sample. The chain uses TRBV6-1 and TRBJ1-1; 7 positions agree with TRBD1. This CDR3 is 13 amino acids long. The V gene end was trimmed by 4 bases and the J gene end by 2 bases; junction bases not matched to a gene: 1. CDR1 is MNHNS and CDR2 is SASEGT in the germline V gene. The CDR3 region is CASSGQGNTEAFF. The CDR3 DNA reads as TGTGCCAGCAGTGGACAGGGTAACACTGAAGCTTTCTTT.

The chain is built from TRBV5-4 and TRBJ2-7; maybe TRBD2 (5 bases). V was pared by 4 bases and J by 3 bases, with 8 bases between. Germline assignment: CDR1 SGHNT and CDR2 YYREEE (reference sequence). This CDR3 contains 12 residues. This CDR3 is CASSAGLYEQYF. CDR3 bases: TGTGCCAGCAGCGCAGGACTCTACGAGCAGTACTTC.

The chain uses TRBV18 and TRBJ2-7; perhaps TRBD1 as D (6 bases). The V and J ends lost 2 bases and 4 bases respectively, with 12 bases between them. This CDR3 is 14 amino acids long. Looked up from germline, CDR1 is KGHSH and CDR2 is LQKENI. The CDR3 bases are TGTGCCAGCTCACCAACAGGGTTGGTGTACGAGCAGTACTTC. Translating it yields CASSPTGLVYEQYF.

The chain recombines TRBV6-1 with TRBJ2-7, with 9 nucleotides matching TRBD1. The CDR3 sequence is 16 residues long. CDR1 is MNHNS and CDR2 is SASEGT in the germline V gene. The trim removed 3 bases at V and 3 bases at J, leaving 9 bases unmatched. The CDR3: CASSDLWGQGFYEQYF. The CDR3 nucleotides are TGTGCCAGCAGTGATCTTTGGGGACAGGGCTTCTACGAGCAGTACTTC.

V and J are TRBV9 and TRBJ2-7; weak D call: TRBD1 (5 bases). The germline V gene encodes CDR1 SGDLS and CDR2 YYNGEE. The CDR3 is 13 amino acids. Trimming removed 3 bases at V and 0 bases at J, with 7 bases between. CDR3 sequence reads: CASSETDSYEQYF. The CDR3 bases are TGTGCCAGCAGCGAGACAGACTCCTACGAGCAGTACTTC. The full variable domain, rest sourced from reference TRBV9 and TRBJ2-7, is DSGVTQTPKHLITATGQRVTLRCSPRSGDLSVYWYQQSLDQGLQFLIQYYNGEERAKGNILERFSAQQFPDLHSELNLSSLELGDSALYFCASSETDSYEQYFGPGTRLTVT.

The chain employs TRBV19 and TRBJ2-2; the D gene is possibly TRBD1 (6 bases). V lost 6 bases and J 8 bases, leaving 19 bases between the germline ends. Germline CDR1 is LNHDA and CDR2 is SQIVND (reference sequence). The CDR3 contains 15 residues. CDR3 amino acids: CASRSRQGPNGELFF. The CDR3 DNA reads as TGTGCCAGTAGGAGTCGGCAGGGGCCCAATGGGGAGCTGTTTTTT.

The rearrangement links TRBV6-1 to TRBJ2-2, with 7 bases matching TRBD1. Germline CDR1 reads MNHNS; CDR2 reads SASEGT. This CDR3 spans 15 amino acids. V was pared by 4 bases and J by 3 bases, with 5 bases of the junction left unmatched. This chain's CDR3 is CASSVGDRYTGELFF. The CDR3 nucleotides read TGTGCCAGCAGTGTAGGGGACAGATACACCGGGGAGCTGTTTTTT.

The table lists this clone with a few counts. This chain connects TRBV5-4 to TRBJ2-5; perhaps TRBD2 as D (5 bases). Trimming pared 0 bases from V and 5 bases from J, leaving 8 bases between. The CDR3 consists of 13 residues. In germline, CDR1 is SGHNT, CDR2 YYREEE (reference sequence). The CDR3 protein is CASSLGPGETQYF. CDR3 sequence (DNA): TGTGCCAGCAGCTTGGGCCCGGGGGAGACCCAGTACTTC.

The chain joins TRBV5-1 to TRBJ1-1; D unresolved. The V gene lost 4 bases and the J gene lost 1 base, with 11 bases spanning the gap. In germline, CDR1 is SGHRS, CDR2 YFSETQ. CDR3 length: 14 residues. The CDR3 DNA is TGCGCCAGCAGCCCGACTCGGGGGAACACTGAAGCTTTCTTT. Amino acid sequence: CASSPTRGNTEAFF.

This clone was observed once. The chain employs TRBV15 and TRBJ2-1, with 16 positions matching TRBD2. Germline V gene lookup returns CDR1 LNHNV and CDR2 YYDKDF (reference sequence). The V segment lost 0 bases and the J segment 9 bases; nucleotides outside the gene matches: 8. CDR3 length: 18 amino acids. In DNA form, the CDR3 reads TGTGCCACCAGCAGAGAAATGGGACTAGCGGGAGGGCAACCTGAGCAGTTCTTC. Translation: CATSREMGLAGGQPEQFF.